This section outlines one T cell receptor beta chain sequence together with its context. The target antigen is unknown. Just one base apart from a much larger clone, this may be a read error. Time point in this sample: sample taken at primary tumor resection. In TCRdb, the 5' RACE reads were re-called with MiXCR into one record per CDR3 protein. The repertoire holds some 100,000 distinct CDR3 sequences, with approximately 4.4% as singletons. This sample was taken from a study of spatial heterogeneity in lung cancer. Study findings and constraints: Within tumors, counts of expanded alpha and beta TCRs tracked tumor mutation counts.

The length of the CDR3 is 15 residues. With 2 bases clipped from V and 2 bases from J, the junction kept 7 bases outside the gene matches. Per the germline V gene, CDR1 is SGHDT and CDR2 is YYEEEE. The source is a male donor with early-stage non-small cell lung cancer. Here the sequenced sample was lung tumor tissue, taken at surgery. The genes are TRBV5-6 and TRBJ2-7; TRBD2 matches at 7 bases. CDR3: CASSLGDYAPYEQYF. In nucleotides, the CDR3 is TGTGCCAGCAGCTTAGGGGACTATGCTCCCTACGAGCAGTACTTC.